The 4 T cell receptor beta chains listed next were all sequenced from one sample in a study of T-cell reconstitution after alpha-beta-depleted transplantation in children (dated by TCRdb to the mid-2010s). Library generation was performed with PCR. TCRdb shows the sequencer as Illumina HiSeq 2500. TCR libraries were prepared with molecular barcoding, using unique molecular identifiers to normalize TCRbeta repertoire quantification. TCRdb reprocessing: public reads trimmed at Q25 with fastp, clones called with MiXCR, in-frame beta chains kept. Every distinct CDR3 protein forms one entry, paired with its most common genes and DNA. The sample includes fewer than 750,000 distinct CDR3 sequences, with 20% to 25% observed a single time. Approximately 14% of the sample is held by the ten biggest clonotypes. Per the publication, the treatment or condition label means: allogeneic hematopoietic cell transplantation with graft depleted of TCRalphabeta T cells and CD19 B cells.

Sequenced here: PBMCs, mostly from graft donor cells, sampled 360 days after TCRalphabeta/CD19-depleted stem cell transplant. These receptors originate from a boy under two years old who had a stem cell transplant for acute myeloid leukemia, so the T cells may come from the graft donor.

The V call is TRBV5-1, the J call TRBJ1-2; 8 bases map to TRBD1. CDR1 is SGHRS, CDR2 YFSETQ, per germline. The V gene end was trimmed by 4 bases and the J gene end by 3 bases; junction bases not matched to a gene: 5. The CDR3 contains 14 residues. The CDR3 region has the DNA TGCGCCAGCAGCGGCCTGACAGGGGACTATGGCTACACCTTC. Its protein product is CASSGLTGDYGYTF.

This clonotype has more than one count but fewer than ten. V is TRBV7-2 and J is TRBJ2-1; 11 bases are a match to TRBD2. Losses at the gene ends were 7 bases for V and 4 bases for J; bases not matched to a gene: 6. Germline loops: CDR1 SGHTA, CDR2 FQGNSA. The CDR3 is made up of 15 amino acids. In DNA form, the CDR3 reads TGTGCCAGCACCTCGACTAGCGGGGTGTACAATGAGCAGTTCTTC. This codes for CASTSTSGVYNEQFF. The full variable domain, completed using reference TRBV7-2 and TRBJ2-1, is GAGVSQSPSNKVTEKGKDVELRCDPISGHTALYWYRQSLGQGLEFLIYFQGNSAPDKSGLPSDRFSAERTGGSVSTLTIQRTQQEDSAVYLCASTSTSGVYNEQFFGPGTRLTVL.

This clonotype has at least ten counts. The chain recombines TRBV6-5 with TRBJ1-2; the D is unclear. V was shortened by 2 bases and J by 4 bases, with 14 bases between the two germline ends. The CDR3 contains 15 residues. In germline, CDR1 is MNHEY, CDR2 SVGAGI. CDR3 sequence reads: CASSYGPGKGYGYTF. The CDR3, as DNA: TGTGCCAGCAGTTACGGCCCCGGGAAAGGCTATGGCTACACCTTC.

J is TRBJ2-1 and V is TRBV20-1, with a weak D call TRBD2 (7 bases). Germline V gene sequence: CDR1 DFQATT, CDR2 SNEGSKA (reference sequence). The CDR3 has 16 residues. Trimming removed 5 bases at V and 4 bases at J, with 21 bases between. For the CDR3, the DNA is TGCAGTGCTCCCGGCGGGGGCTACGCCCCTTACAATGAGCAGTTCTTC. Protein product: CSAPGGGYAPYNEQFF.